This T cell receptor (beta chain) originates from a study of cytotoxic CD8 clonotypes in ibrutinib-treated CLL. A note on this clone: The antigen is unknown.

Clones were sequenced by immunoSEQ multiplex PCR, and TCRdb holds only the in-frame ones, with some missing. The repertoire consists of under 150,000 clones, with around 84% occurring once and the leading ten covering roughly 3.3%. Study-wide findings and caveats: There were few public clonotypes, and on treatment they contracted or stayed stable.

The length of the CDR3 is 12 residues. The germline V and J ends were trimmed by 4 bases and 0 bases, with 6 bases remaining between them. Germline V gene lookup returns CDR1 SQVTM and CDR2 ANQGSEA. The origin of this receptor is a human donor with chronic lymphocytic leukemia. Sequences were derived from PBMCs, sampled after 24 months of ibrutinib treatment. The chain combines TRBV29-1 with TRBJ2-5; D remains unclear. CDR3 sequence reads: CSVVTNQETQYF. In DNA form, the CDR3 reads TGCAGCGTTGTAACTAACCAAGAGACCCAGTACTTC.